This is a list of T cell receptor beta chains from one sample in a study of cytomegalovirus exposure and HLA in healthy donors. TCRdb's table, derived via immunoSEQ multiplex PCR, lists solely in-frame clones and lacks some. The sample carries 65,000 to 75,000 clones, about two thirds recorded once. The specimen sequenced was PBMCs. These receptors were obtained from a man aged 35-49 years in good health and CMV-seropositive. Both conserved end residues are part of each CDR3. A D gene is named only where the DNA matches it firmly. Where a row states a size, it is once, few, many or the class of an expanded clone; other rows omit it.

D gene: -; V gene: TRBV30; J gene: TRBJ2-1; clone size: -; CDR3 protein: CAWSVGVQGSNNEQFF; CDR3 DNA: TGTGCCTGGAGTGTAGGGGTACAGGGAAGCAACAATGAGCAGTTCTTC
D gene: -; V gene: TRBV21-1; J gene: TRBJ1-5; clone size: -; CDR3 protein: CASGDRGDQPQHF; CDR3 DNA: TGTGCCAGCGGGGACAGGGGGGATCAGCCCCAGCATTTT
D gene: -; V gene: TRBV21-1; J gene: TRBJ1-2; clone size: -; CDR3 protein: CASSKDAGTGVGGYTF; CDR3 DNA: TGTGCCAGCAGCAAAGATGCCGGGACAGGAGTCGGGGGCTACACCTTC
D gene: -; V gene: TRBV5-1; J gene: TRBJ1-3; clone size: -; CDR3 protein: CASSLGSSGNTIYF; CDR3 DNA: TGCGCCAGCAGCTTAGGGAGCTCTGGAAACACCATATATTTT
D gene: -; V gene: TRBV15; J gene: TRBJ2-3; clone size: -; CDR3 protein: CATSRERQGGDTQYF; CDR3 DNA: TGTGCCACCAGCAGAGAACGGCAGGGGGGAGATACGCAGTATTTT
D gene: TRBD2; V gene: TRBV9; J gene: TRBJ2-1; clone size: few; CDR3 protein: CASSPLGTRGNEQFF; CDR3 DNA: TGTGCCAGCAGCCCCCTCGGGACTAGGGGTAATGAGCAGTTCTTC
D gene: -; V gene: TRBV4-3; J gene: TRBJ1-2; clone size: -; CDR3 protein: CASSQLEGSASGYTF; CDR3 DNA: TGCGCCAGCAGCCAACTGGAGGGATCGGCGAGTGGCTACACCTTC
D gene: -; V gene: TRBV19; J gene: TRBJ2-4; clone size: -; CDR3 protein: CASSMLPSSRAKNIQYF; CDR3 DNA: TGTGCCAGTAGTATGCTTCCCTCGAGTCGAGCCAAAAACATTCAGTACTTC
D gene: TRBD2; V gene: TRBV7-2; J gene: TRBJ2-5; clone size: few; CDR3 protein: CASSLGPAGGETQYF; CDR3 DNA: TGTGCCAGCAGCTTAGGACCAGCGGGGGGCGAGACCCAGTACTTC
D gene: TRBD1; V gene: TRBV7-2; J gene: TRBJ2-5; clone size: -; CDR3 protein: CASSPTGVKETQYF; CDR3 DNA: TGTGCCAGCAGCCCGACAGGGGTGAAAGAGACCCAGTACTTC
D gene: -; V gene: TRBV27; J gene: TRBJ2-1; clone size: -; CDR3 protein: CASSLGGHINEQFF; CDR3 DNA: TGTGCCAGCAGTTTAGGGGGACACATCAATGAGCAGTTCTTC
D gene: TRBD1; V gene: TRBV29-1; J gene: TRBJ2-1; clone size: -; CDR3 protein: CSVLYPGQGYNEQFF; CDR3 DNA: TGCAGCGTCCTCTATCCGGGACAGGGGTACAATGAGCAGTTCTTC
D gene: -; V gene: TRBV27; J gene: TRBJ2-7; clone size: once; CDR3 protein: CASATAFSEQYF; CDR3 DNA: TGTGCCAGCGCGACAGCCTTCTCCGAGCAGTACTTC
D gene: TRBD1; V gene: TRBV29-1; J gene: TRBJ2-3; clone size: -; CDR3 protein: CSAAIGQGSDTQYF; CDR3 DNA: TGCAGCGCGGCGATTGGACAGGGGTCAGATACGCAGTATTTT
D gene: -; V gene: TRBV29-1; J gene: TRBJ1-1; clone size: -; CDR3 protein: CSDLQVFNTEAFF; CDR3 DNA: TGCAGCGACCTACAGGTCTTTAACACTGAAGCTTTCTTT
D gene: -; V gene: TRBV7-8; J gene: TRBJ2-3; clone size: few; CDR3 protein: CASSSHVTGWGTDTQYF; CDR3 DNA: TGTGCCAGCAGCTCCCATGTTACGGGATGGGGCACAGATACGCAGTATTTT